This passage covers 17 T cell receptor beta chains from one sample sequenced in a study of shared T cell receptors in the human thymus. The table came from immunoSEQ multiplex PCR; TCRdb's copy has only in-frame clones and leaves some out. The sample comprises about 660,000 clones, around 89% of which are singletons, and 0.0085% to 0.012% rests with the top ten. These data are also associated with another study on human thymus T cells.

Sequencing was carried out using thymocytes. Receptors were obtained from a boy under two years old with a congenital heart defect.

V gene TRBV28 combines with J gene TRBJ2-7, with D perhaps matching TRBD1 (5 bases). Trimming shortened V by 2 bases and J by 2 bases, and 10 bases separated the two germline ends. This CDR3 contains 14 residues. The V gene's germline CDR1 is MDHEN and CDR2 SYDVKM. This CDR3 reads CASSLKARAYEQYF. CDR3 in DNA: TGTGCCAGCAGTTTAAAGGCCAGGGCCTACGAGCAGTACTTC.

The chain uses TRBV7-3 and TRBJ2-7; D call uncertain. Germline V gene data show CDR1 as SGHTA and CDR2 as FQGTGA. V lost 0 bases and J lost 4, with 7 bases in between. The CDR3 consists of 13 residues. The CDR3 reads CASSLTRGYEQYF. CDR3 DNA sequence: TGTGCCAGCAGCTTAACTCGCGGTTACGAGCAGTACTTC.

This rearrangement joins TRBV6-1 to TRBJ1-2, with a tentative D call TRBD1 (6 bases). Trimming took 6 bases from V and 7 from J, leaving 15 bases between them. CDR3 length: 13 residues. Germline CDR1 and CDR2: MNHNS and SASEGT. CDR3 nucleotide sequence: TGTGCCAGCAGCGGACAGTGGTATAGTGGCTACACCTTC. The encoded protein is CASSGQWYSGYTF.

The V gene is TRBV29-1, the J gene TRBJ1-1; D gene uncertain. CDR1 SQVTM and CDR2 ANQGSEA come from the germline V gene. There are 13 residues in the CDR3. V lost 7 bases and J lost 1, with 13 bases in between. The CDR3 here is CSAKTRQNTEAFF. CDR3 nucleotide sequence: TGCAGCGCGAAGACTCGGCAGAACACTGAAGCTTTCTTT.

The chain is built from TRBV7-3 and TRBJ2-6, with 8 bases that match TRBD2. Germline V lookup: CDR1 SGHTA, CDR2 FQGTGA. With 5 bases clipped from V and 0 bases from J, the junction kept 9 bases outside the gene matches. The CDR3 totals 18 residues. CDR3 bases: TGTGCCAGCAGCACCTTTAGCGGGATCCCCTCTGGGGCCAACGTCCTGACTTTC. Translation: CASSTFSGIPSGANVLTF.

As to this clone: Its ends do not fully match the called genes, so a read error is possible. The gene calls are TRBV27 and TRBJ1-4, with D possibly TRBD1 on 6 matching bases. This CDR3 spans 18 amino acids. The germline V gene encodes CDR1 MNHEY and CDR2 SMNVEV (reference sequence). CDR3 sequence reads: CAGSSTLLPGAGYEKLFF. The CDR3 DNA reads TGTGCCGGCAGTTCCACCCTTCTTCCAGGGGCGGGTTATGAAAAACTGTTTTTT.

The J gene is TRBJ2-6, the V gene TRBV7-9; D possibly corresponds to TRBD1 (6 bases). Germline V gene lookup returns CDR1 SEHNR and CDR2 FQNEAQ (reference sequence). V lost 7 bases and J 3 bases, leaving 13 bases between the germline ends. The CDR3 totals 15 residues. The CDR3 protein is CASTNRDGGANVLTF. In DNA form, the CDR3 reads TGTGCCAGCACCAACAGGGACGGTGGGGCCAACGTCCTGACTTTC.

This chain joins TRBV14 and TRBJ2-7; D might be TRBD1 (5 bases). V was trimmed by 1 base and J by 0 bases, leaving 16 bases between them. The germline V gene encodes CDR1 SGHDN and CDR2 FVKESK. The CDR3 runs 17 residues. This chain's CDR3 is CASSQAVGEPSSYEQYF. CDR3 sequence (DNA): TGTGCCAGCAGCCAAGCTGTAGGGGAACCTTCCTCCTACGAGCAGTACTTC.

The chain employs TRBV5-6 and TRBJ2-7; no firm D call. CDR1 SGHDT and CDR2 YYEEEE come from the germline V gene. Trimming shortened V by 4 bases and J by 0 bases, and 17 bases separated the two germline ends. The CDR3 is 16 amino acids. The CDR3 nucleotides read TGTGCCAGCAGCGCCCCCAGGTTCGACGGCTCCTACGAGCAGTACTTC. Translating gives CASSAPRFDGSYEQYF.

The genes are TRBV7-2 and TRBJ1-5; 9 nucleotides agree with TRBD1. In germline, CDR1 is SGHTA, CDR2 FQGNSA. CDR3 length: 14 residues. With V trimmed by 2 bases and J by 8 bases, 4 bases remained unmatched. The CDR3 region has the DNA TGTGCCAGCAGCTTATGGACAGGGGAGGAGCCCCAGCATTTT. This translates into CASSLWTGEEPQHF.

The J gene is TRBJ2-3, the V gene TRBV7-2; 7 nucleotides align to TRBD2. This CDR3 spans 14 amino acids. V trimming: 5 bases; J trimming: 2 bases; junction bases outside the gene matches: 4. Germline V gives CDR1 SGHTA, CDR2 FQGNSA. Written as DNA, the CDR3 is TGTGCCAGCAGCCAGGGAGGGTTCACAGATACGCAGTATTTT. Translating it yields CASSQGGFTDTQYF. Full variable domain (remainder filled in from reference TRBV7-2 and TRBJ2-3): GAGVSQSPSNKVTEKGKDVELRCDPISGHTALYWYRQSLGQGLEFLIYFQGNSAPDKSGLPSDRFSAERTGGSVSTLTIQRTQQEDSAVYLCASSQGGFTDTQYFGPGTRLTVL.

A few counts support this clone. This chain uses TRBV18 with TRBJ2-1; D possibly corresponds to TRBD2 (6 bases). V was pared by 2 bases and J by 5 bases, with 7 bases between. CDR1 and CDR2 from the germline V gene are KGHSH and LQKENI. The length of the CDR3 is 13 residues. The CDR3 here is CASSPWGDNEQFF. The DNA of the CDR3 is TGTGCCAGCTCACCATGGGGGGACAATGAGCAGTTCTTC. The full variable domain, in which reference TRBV18 and TRBJ2-1 provide the parts outside the CDR3, is NAGVMQNPRHLVRRRGQEARLRCSPMKGHSHVYWYRQLPEEGLKFMVYLQKENIIDESGMPKERFSAEFPKEGPSILRIQQVVRGDSAAYFCASSPWGDNEQFFGPGTRLTVL.

The chain carries TRBV2 and TRBJ1-1; D gene ambiguous. The CDR3 runs to 17 residues. Germline V lookup: CDR1 SNHLY, CDR2 FYNNEI. With 0 bases removed from V and 0 bases from J, the gap between germline ends came to 14 bases. DNA for the CDR3: TGTGCCAGCAGTGAAGCATCAGCCAGGCGCGTGAACACTGAAGCTTTCTTT. Residues: CASSEASARRVNTEAFF.

This clone is a singleton in its sample. This rearrangement joins TRBV5-6 to TRBJ1-1; D possibly corresponds to TRBD1 (5 bases). The CDR3 has 16 residues. Germline CDR1 reads SGHDT; CDR2 reads YYEEEE. Trimming took 0 bases from V and 4 from J, leaving 16 bases between them. CDR3 in DNA: TGTGCCAGCAGCTTGGGGAGTACAGGTCAAGGCACTGAAGCTTTCTTT. Its translation is CASSLGSTGQGTEAFF.

In its sample, this clone was seen once. The chain couples TRBV5-6 to TRBJ2-1; 13 nucleotides align to TRBD2. Germline CDR1 reads SGHDT; CDR2 reads YYEEEE. The trim removed 1 base at V and 6 bases at J, leaving 4 bases unmatched. The CDR3 runs to 16 residues. The CDR3 is CASSLTGLAGPNEQFF. CDR3 sequence (DNA): TGTGCCAGCAGCTTGACGGGACTAGCGGGACCCAATGAGCAGTTCTTC.

This chain uses TRBV6-1 with TRBJ2-2, with D perhaps matching TRBD2 (5 bases). The CDR3 length is 15 residues. V gave up 5 bases and J gave up 0 bases, with 10 bases separating them. In germline, CDR1 is MNHNS, CDR2 SASEGT. CDR3 loop: CASSSRGTNTGELFF. The CDR3 DNA reads TGTGCCAGCAGTTCCAGAGGGACGAACACCGGGGAGCTGTTTTTT.

The rearrangement uses TRBV19 and TRBJ2-7; 9 nucleotides match TRBD1. The CDR3 is made up of 14 amino acids. Germline-derived CDR1 and CDR2 are LNHDA and SQIVND (reference sequence). V was clipped by 5 bases and J by 6 bases; unmatched bases: 8. The CDR3 DNA reads TGTGCCAGTAGTTCTCCGGGACAGGGATTCGAGCAGTACTTC. Residues: CASSSPGQGFEQYF.